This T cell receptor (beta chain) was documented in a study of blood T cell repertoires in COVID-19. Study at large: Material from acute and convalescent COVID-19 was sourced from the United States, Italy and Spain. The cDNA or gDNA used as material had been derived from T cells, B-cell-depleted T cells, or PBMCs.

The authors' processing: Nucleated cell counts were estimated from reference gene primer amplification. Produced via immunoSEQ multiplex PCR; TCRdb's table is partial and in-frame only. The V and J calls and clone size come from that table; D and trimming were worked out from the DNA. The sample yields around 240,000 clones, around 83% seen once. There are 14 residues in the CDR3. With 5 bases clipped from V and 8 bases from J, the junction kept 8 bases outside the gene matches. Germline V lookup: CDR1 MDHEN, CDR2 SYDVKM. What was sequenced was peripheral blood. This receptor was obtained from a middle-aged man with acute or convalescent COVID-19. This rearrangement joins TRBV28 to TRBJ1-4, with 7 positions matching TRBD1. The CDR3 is CASSVQQGNEKLFF. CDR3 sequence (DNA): TGTGCCAGCAGTGTACAACAGGGGAACGAAAAACTGTTTTTT.